These T cell receptor beta chains were read from a single sample in a study of cytomegalovirus exposure and HLA in healthy donors. The repertoire was sequenced with immunoSEQ multiplex PCR; TCRdb's copy has only in-frame clones and lacks some. Seen here are roughly 120,000 clones, 75% to 90% observed once, and the top ten hold 2.5% to 3%. Sequenced: PBMCs. The receptors shown here come from a man aged 30 to 45 in good health and CMV-seronegative. Each CDR3 is given with its conserved first and last residue. The D gene is left open where the match is weak. Size values are once, few and many counts, or a class for expanded clones, and some rows have none.

D gene: TRBD1
J gene: TRBJ1-2
clone size: .
V gene: TRBV27
CDR3 protein: CASSPTGLNYGYTF
CDR3 DNA: TGTGCCAGCAGTCCGACAGGGCTAAACTATGGCTACACCTTC

D gene: .
J gene: TRBJ2-7
clone size: .
V gene: TRBV27
CDR3 protein: CASSWTESYEQYF
CDR3 DNA: TGTGCCAGCAGCTGGACAGAAAGCTACGAGCAGTACTTC

D gene: TRBD2
J gene: TRBJ2-3
clone size: .
V gene: TRBV6-1
CDR3 protein: CASSARLAGDTDTQYF
CDR3 DNA: TGTGCCAGCAGTGCCCGACTAGCGGGAGACACAGATACGCAGTATTTT

D gene: .
J gene: TRBJ2-3
clone size: .
V gene: TRBV7-9
CDR3 protein: CASSLGQGKTDTQYF
CDR3 DNA: TGTGCCAGCAGCTTGGGGCAGGGGAAAACAGATACGCAGTATTTT

D gene: .
J gene: TRBJ2-1
clone size: once
V gene: TRBV30
CDR3 protein: CAWNRDSYNEQFF
CDR3 DNA: TGTGCCTGGAACAGGGACTCCTACAATGAGCAGTTCTTC

D gene: .
J gene: TRBJ2-7
clone size: once
V gene: TRBV27
CDR3 protein: CASGWTENYEQYF
CDR3 DNA: TGTGCCAGTGGGTGGACAGAGAACTACGAGCAGTACTTC

D gene: .
J gene: TRBJ2-7
clone size: .
V gene: TRBV11-3
CDR3 protein: CASSSLADYEQYF
CDR3 DNA: TGTGCCAGCAGCTCATTAGCAGACTACGAGCAGTACTTC

D gene: .
J gene: TRBJ2-5
clone size: .
V gene: TRBV12-5
CDR3 protein: CASGHGETQYF
CDR3 DNA: TGTGCTAGTGGTCACGGGGAGACCCAGTACTTC

D gene: TRBD1
J gene: TRBJ2-5
clone size: .
V gene: TRBV15
CDR3 protein: CATSRTGGGETQYF
CDR3 DNA: TGTGCCACCAGCAGGACAGGGGGCGGAGAGACCCAGTACTTC

D gene: .
J gene: TRBJ2-1
clone size: once
V gene: TRBV5-1
CDR3 protein: CASSFNRVRQADNEQFF
CDR3 DNA: TGCGCCAGCAGCTTCAACAGGGTCCGCCAAGCCGACAATGAGCAGTTCTTC

D gene: TRBD1
J gene: TRBJ1-3
clone size: .
V gene: TRBV28
CDR3 protein: CASSLSGQGPNTIYF
CDR3 DNA: TGTGCCAGCAGTTTATCGGGACAGGGACCAAACACCATATATTTT

D gene: TRBD1
J gene: TRBJ1-4
clone size: .
V gene: TRBV7-2
CDR3 protein: CASSETGGSYEKLFF
CDR3 DNA: TGTGCCAGCAGCGAAACAGGGGGATCTTATGAAAAACTGTTTTTT

D gene: TRBD2
J gene: TRBJ2-6
clone size: .
V gene: TRBV10-3
CDR3 protein: CAISESFGLAGRSGANVLTF
CDR3 DNA: TGTGCCATCAGTGAGTCTTTCGGGCTAGCGGGTCGCTCTGGGGCCAACGTCCTGACTTTC

D gene: .
J gene: TRBJ2-5
clone size: .
V gene: TRBV5-6
CDR3 protein: CASSLPSGAQETQYF
CDR3 DNA: TGTGCCAGCAGCTTGCCCAGCGGAGCACAAGAGACCCAGTACTTC

D gene: .
J gene: TRBJ1-3
clone size: once
V gene: TRBV19
CDR3 protein: CAVSGNSGNTIYF
CDR3 DNA: TGTGCCGTCTCCGGGAACTCTGGAAACACCATATATTTT

D gene: .
J gene: TRBJ1-2
clone size: .
V gene: TRBV6-5
CDR3 protein: CASSYDTNYGYTF
CDR3 DNA: TGTGCCAGCAGTTACGACACTAACTATGGCTACACCTTC

D gene: TRBD1
J gene: TRBJ1-3
clone size: .
V gene: TRBV10-3
CDR3 protein: CAISTQGAYSGNTIYF
CDR3 DNA: TGTGCCATCAGCACGCAGGGGGCTTATTCTGGAAACACCATATATTTT

D gene: TRBD2
J gene: TRBJ2-1
clone size: .
V gene: TRBV18
CDR3 protein: CASSAGTSTHNEQFF
CDR3 DNA: TGTGCCAGCTCGGCCGGGACTAGCACACACAATGAGCAGTTCTTC

D gene: TRBD2
J gene: TRBJ2-7
clone size: few
V gene: TRBV6-1
CDR3 protein: CASRVQERGSYEQYF
CDR3 DNA: TGTGCCAGCAGGGTTCAGGAGCGGGGGTCCTACGAGCAGTACTTC

D gene: .
J gene: TRBJ2-3
clone size: .
V gene: TRBV30
CDR3 protein: CAWTSVGVDTQYF
CDR3 DNA: TGTGCCTGGACTAGCGTAGGGGTAGATACGCAGTATTTT

D gene: TRBD1
J gene: TRBJ1-6
clone size: .
V gene: TRBV19
CDR3 protein: CASSQGAITLSPLHF
CDR3 DNA: TGTGCCAGTAGCCAGGGGGCTATTACTTTGTCACCCCTCCACTTT

D gene: TRBD2
J gene: TRBJ2-7
clone size: .
V gene: TRBV9
CDR3 protein: CASSERDYAYEQYF
CDR3 DNA: TGTGCCAGCAGCGAGCGGGACTATGCCTACGAGCAGTACTTC

D gene: .
J gene: TRBJ2-5
clone size: .
V gene: TRBV2
CDR3 protein: CASSGGLKQETQYF
CDR3 DNA: TGTGCCAGCAGTGGGGGACTGAAACAAGAGACCCAGTACTTC

D gene: .
J gene: TRBJ1-5
clone size: .
V gene: TRBV19
CDR3 protein: CASSGGSNQPQHF
CDR3 DNA: TGTGCCAGTAGTGGCGGAAGCAATCAGCCCCAGCATTTT

D gene: .
J gene: TRBJ2-2
clone size: .
V gene: TRBV5-1
CDR3 protein: CASSFLDSNTGELFF
CDR3 DNA: TGCGCCAGCAGCTTTTTAGATTCGAACACCGGGGAGCTGTTTTTT

D gene: .
J gene: TRBJ2-3
clone size: few
V gene: TRBV5-1
CDR3 protein: CASSLARSGEYTDTQYF
CDR3 DNA: TGCGCCAGCAGCTTGGCAAGGTCAGGGGAATACACAGATACGCAGTATTTT

D gene: .
J gene: TRBJ1-4
clone size: once
V gene: TRBV23-1
CDR3 protein: CASSQVDRGCGEDFEKLFF
CDR3 DNA: TGCGCCAGCAGCCAGGTTGATAGGGGCTGCGGGGAAGATTTTGAAAAACTGTTTTTT

D gene: .
J gene: TRBJ1-5
clone size: .
V gene: TRBV19
CDR3 protein: CASSIMGGNQPQHF
CDR3 DNA: TGTGCCAGTAGTATAATGGGCGGCAATCAGCCCCAGCATTTT

D gene: TRBD1
J gene: TRBJ1-1
clone size: .
V gene: TRBV5-1
CDR3 protein: CASSLATGGTLAEAFF
CDR3 DNA: TGCGCCAGCAGCTTGGCCACAGGGGGCACGTTGGCTGAAGCTTTCTTT

D gene: .
J gene: TRBJ1-5
clone size: .
V gene: TRBV28
CDR3 protein: CASIDSSNQPQHF
CDR3 DNA: TGTGCCAGCATAGACTCCAGCAATCAGCCCCAGCATTTT

D gene: TRBD1
J gene: TRBJ1-1
clone size: few
V gene: TRBV7-2
CDR3 protein: CASSTGGRIPEAFF
CDR3 DNA: TGTGCCAGCAGCACAGGGGGGCGAATCCCTGAAGCTTTCTTT

D gene: TRBD1
J gene: TRBJ1-1
clone size: .
V gene: TRBV10-2
CDR3 protein: CASSEGQGSEAEAFF
CDR3 DNA: TGCGCCAGCAGTGAAGGACAGGGGTCGGAGGCTGAAGCTTTCTTT

D gene: TRBD1
J gene: TRBJ2-7
clone size: .
V gene: TRBV2
CDR3 protein: CASSIDRGADEQYF
CDR3 DNA: TGTGCCAGCAGTATCGACAGGGGGGCGGACGAGCAGTACTTC

D gene: TRBD2
J gene: TRBJ2-1
clone size: .
V gene: TRBV27
CDR3 protein: CASSLLTSGRASYNEQFF
CDR3 DNA: TGTGCCAGCAGTTTATTAACTAGCGGGAGGGCCTCTTACAATGAGCAGTTCTTC

D gene: .
J gene: TRBJ2-1
clone size: .
V gene: TRBV29-1
CDR3 protein: CSARPSSLLAEQFF
CDR3 DNA: TGCAGCGCCAGGCCTAGCTCCCTCTTAGCTGAGCAGTTCTTC

D gene: .
J gene: TRBJ2-7
clone size: .
V gene: TRBV4-3
CDR3 protein: CASSQGDTYEQYF
CDR3 DNA: TGCGCCAGCAGCCAAGGTGACACCTACGAGCAGTACTTC

D gene: .
J gene: TRBJ1-2
clone size: .
V gene: TRBV6-5
CDR3 protein: CASSTTPRGLGYTF
CDR3 DNA: TGTGCCAGCAGTACGACCCCCCGCGGACTTGGCTACACCTTC

D gene: TRBD1
J gene: TRBJ2-1
clone size: .
V gene: TRBV5-6
CDR3 protein: CASSRGTGENYNEQFF
CDR3 DNA: TGTGCCAGCAGCCGAGGGACAGGGGAGAACTACAATGAGCAGTTCTTC

D gene: TRBD1
J gene: TRBJ2-1
clone size: .
V gene: TRBV18
CDR3 protein: CASSATGDNEQFF
CDR3 DNA: TGTGCCAGCTCCGCGACAGGGGACAATGAGCAGTTCTTC

D gene: .
J gene: TRBJ2-7
clone size: .
V gene: TRBV9
CDR3 protein: CASSGAGTRGLEQYF
CDR3 DNA: TGTGCCAGCAGCGGGGCCGGGACTAGGGGGCTCGAGCAGTACTTC

D gene: .
J gene: TRBJ2-4
clone size: few
V gene: TRBV5-1
CDR3 protein: CASARGVENIQYF
CDR3 DNA: TGCGCCAGCGCTAGAGGCGTCGAAAACATTCAGTACTTC

D gene: TRBD2
J gene: TRBJ2-1
clone size: .
V gene: TRBV18
CDR3 protein: CASSPLAGAYNEQFF
CDR3 DNA: TGTGCCAGCTCACCACTAGCGGGAGCTTACAATGAGCAGTTCTTC

D gene: .
J gene: TRBJ1-2
clone size: few
V gene: TRBV27
CDR3 protein: CASSFVGGYGYTF
CDR3 DNA: TGTGCCAGCAGTTTCGTGGGGGGATATGGCTACACCTTC

D gene: TRBD1
J gene: TRBJ1-1
clone size: once
V gene: TRBV28
CDR3 protein: CASTPRDRGFTEAFF
CDR3 DNA: TGTGCCAGCACGCCCCGGGACAGGGGTTTCACTGAAGCTTTCTTT

D gene: TRBD1
J gene: TRBJ1-5
clone size: .
V gene: TRBV7-8
CDR3 protein: CASSLVGGTGSNQPQHF
CDR3 DNA: TGTGCCAGCAGCTTAGTAGGGGGGACAGGTAGCAATCAGCCCCAGCATTTT

D gene: .
J gene: TRBJ1-4
clone size: .
V gene: TRBV28
CDR3 protein: CASSLQGAEKLFF
CDR3 DNA: TGTGCCAGCAGTTTACAGGGTGCTGAAAAACTGTTTTTT

D gene: TRBD1
J gene: TRBJ1-2
clone size: .
V gene: TRBV15
CDR3 protein: CATSLNRGHNYGYTF
CDR3 DNA: TGTGCCACCAGTCTCAACAGGGGGCATAACTATGGCTACACCTTC